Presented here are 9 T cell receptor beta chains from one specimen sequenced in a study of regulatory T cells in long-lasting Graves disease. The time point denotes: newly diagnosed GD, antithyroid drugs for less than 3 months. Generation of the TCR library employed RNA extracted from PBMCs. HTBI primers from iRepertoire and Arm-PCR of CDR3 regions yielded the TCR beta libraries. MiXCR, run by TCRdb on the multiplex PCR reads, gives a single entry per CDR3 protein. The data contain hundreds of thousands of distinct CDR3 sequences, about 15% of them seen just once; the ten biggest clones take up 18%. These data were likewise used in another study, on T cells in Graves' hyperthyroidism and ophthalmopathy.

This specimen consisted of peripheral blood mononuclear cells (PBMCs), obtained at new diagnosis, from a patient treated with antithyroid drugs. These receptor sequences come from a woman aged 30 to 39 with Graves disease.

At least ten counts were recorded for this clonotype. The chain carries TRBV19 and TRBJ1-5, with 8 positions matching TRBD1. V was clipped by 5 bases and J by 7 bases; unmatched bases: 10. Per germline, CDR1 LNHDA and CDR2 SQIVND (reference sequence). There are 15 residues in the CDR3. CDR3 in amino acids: CASSVLDREGQPQHF. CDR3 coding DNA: TGTGCCAGTAGTGTTTTGGACAGGGAGGGGCAGCCCCAGCATTTT.

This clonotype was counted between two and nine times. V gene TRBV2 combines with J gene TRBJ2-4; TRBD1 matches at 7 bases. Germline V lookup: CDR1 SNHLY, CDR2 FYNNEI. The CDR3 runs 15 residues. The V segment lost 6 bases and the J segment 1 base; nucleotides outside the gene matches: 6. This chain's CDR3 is CASSSGQAAKNIQYF. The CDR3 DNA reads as TGTGCCAGCAGCAGCGGACAGGCCGCCAAAAACATTCAGTACTTC.

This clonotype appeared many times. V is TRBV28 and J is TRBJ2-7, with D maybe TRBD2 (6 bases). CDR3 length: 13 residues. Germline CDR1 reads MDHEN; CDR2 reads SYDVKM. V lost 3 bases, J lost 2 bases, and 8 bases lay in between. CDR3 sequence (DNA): TGTGCCAGCAGTTTTAGCGGCGCCTACGAGCAGTACTTC. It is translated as CASSFSGAYEQYF.

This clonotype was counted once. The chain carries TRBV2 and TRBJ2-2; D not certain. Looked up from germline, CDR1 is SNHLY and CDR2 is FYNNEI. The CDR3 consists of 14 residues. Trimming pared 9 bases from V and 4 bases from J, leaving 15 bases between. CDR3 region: CASRRPPSTGELFF. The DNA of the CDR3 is TGTGCCAGTAGGAGACCCCCGAGCACCGGGGAGCTGTTTTTT.

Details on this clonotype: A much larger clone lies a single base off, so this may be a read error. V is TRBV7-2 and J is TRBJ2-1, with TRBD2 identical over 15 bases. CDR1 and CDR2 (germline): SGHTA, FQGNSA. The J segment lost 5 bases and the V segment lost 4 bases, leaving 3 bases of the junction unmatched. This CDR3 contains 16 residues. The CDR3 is CASSWGLAGGHNEQFF. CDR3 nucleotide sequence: TGTGCCAGCAGCTGGGGACTAGCGGGAGGCCACAATGAGCAGTTCTTC.

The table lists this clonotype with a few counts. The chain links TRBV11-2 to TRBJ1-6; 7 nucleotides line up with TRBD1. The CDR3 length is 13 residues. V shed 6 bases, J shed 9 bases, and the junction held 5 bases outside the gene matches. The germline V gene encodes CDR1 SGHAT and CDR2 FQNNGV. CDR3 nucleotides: TGTGCCAGCAGTACGACAGGGTCTTCACCCCTCCACTTT. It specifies CASSTTGSSPLHF.

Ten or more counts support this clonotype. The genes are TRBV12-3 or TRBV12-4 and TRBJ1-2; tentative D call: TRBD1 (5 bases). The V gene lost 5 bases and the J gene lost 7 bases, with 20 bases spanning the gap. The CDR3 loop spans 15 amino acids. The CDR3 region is CASSPTGVGRSGYTF. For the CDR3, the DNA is TGTGCCAGCAGTCCTACGGGGGTGGGGCGGAGTGGCTACACCTTC.

CDR3 region: CATSDSGDRDYYEQYF. The CDR3 DNA reads TGTGCCACCAGTGATTCAGGGGACAGGGACTACTACGAGCAGTACTTC. This chain connects TRBV24-1 to TRBJ2-7; 9 positions match TRBD1. CDR3 length: 16 residues. With 2 bases clipped from V and 3 bases from J, the junction kept 7 bases outside the gene matches. Per the germline V gene, CDR1 is KGHDR and CDR2 is SFDVKD.

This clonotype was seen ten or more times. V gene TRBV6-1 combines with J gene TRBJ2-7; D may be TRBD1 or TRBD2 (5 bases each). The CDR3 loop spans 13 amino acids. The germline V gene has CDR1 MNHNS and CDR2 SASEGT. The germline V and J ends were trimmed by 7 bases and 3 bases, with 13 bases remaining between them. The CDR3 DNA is TGTGCCAGCAAGTCCGGGGCCCTCTACGAGCAGTACTTC. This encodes CASKSGALYEQYF.